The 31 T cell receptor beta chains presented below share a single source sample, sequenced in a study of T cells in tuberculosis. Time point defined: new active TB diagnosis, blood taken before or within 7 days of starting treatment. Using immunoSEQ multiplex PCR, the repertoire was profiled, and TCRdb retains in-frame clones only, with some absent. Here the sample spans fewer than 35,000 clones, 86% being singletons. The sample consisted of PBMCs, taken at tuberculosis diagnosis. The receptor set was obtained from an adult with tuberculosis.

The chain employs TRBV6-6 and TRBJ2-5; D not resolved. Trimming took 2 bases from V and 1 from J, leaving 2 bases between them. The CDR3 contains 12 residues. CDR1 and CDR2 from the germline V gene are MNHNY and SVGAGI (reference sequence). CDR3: CASSYLQETQYF. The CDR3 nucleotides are TGTGCCAGCAGTTACCTCCAAGAGACCCAGTACTTC.

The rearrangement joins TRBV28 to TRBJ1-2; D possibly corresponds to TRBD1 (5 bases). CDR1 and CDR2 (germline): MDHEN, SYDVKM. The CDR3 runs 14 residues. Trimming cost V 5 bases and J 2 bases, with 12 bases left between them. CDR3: CASSPETANYGYTF. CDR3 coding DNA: TGTGCCAGCAGTCCGGAGACAGCGAACTATGGCTACACCTTC.

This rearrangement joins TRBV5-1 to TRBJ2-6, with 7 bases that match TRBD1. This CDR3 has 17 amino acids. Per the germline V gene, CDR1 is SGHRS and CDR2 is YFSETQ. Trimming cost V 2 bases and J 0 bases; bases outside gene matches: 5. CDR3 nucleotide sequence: TGCGCCAGCAGCTTATCCGGGACAGTCTCTGGGGCCAACGTCCTGACTTTC. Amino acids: CASSLSGTVSGANVLTF.

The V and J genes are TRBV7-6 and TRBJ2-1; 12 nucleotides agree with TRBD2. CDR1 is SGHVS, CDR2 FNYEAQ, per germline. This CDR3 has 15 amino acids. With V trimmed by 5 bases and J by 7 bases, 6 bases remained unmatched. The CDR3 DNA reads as TGTGCCAGCAGCCCGGGACTAGCGGGCGTTAATGAGCAGTTCTTC. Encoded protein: CASSPGLAGVNEQFF.

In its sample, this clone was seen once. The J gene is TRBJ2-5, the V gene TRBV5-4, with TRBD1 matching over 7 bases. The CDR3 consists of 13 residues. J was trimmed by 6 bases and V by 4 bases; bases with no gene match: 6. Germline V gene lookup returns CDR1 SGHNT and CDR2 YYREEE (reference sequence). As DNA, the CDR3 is TGTGCCAGCAGCGAGCAGGGGGAGAAGACCCAGTACTTC. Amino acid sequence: CASSEQGEKTQYF.

CDR3 DNA sequence: TGTGCCAGCAGTACGGGGGGAGGGGCAACTAATGAAAAACTGTTTTTT. Translating gives CASSTGGGATNEKLFF. V is TRBV28 and J is TRBJ1-4, with TRBD1 as a possible D gene (5 bases). The CDR3 contains 16 residues. The V end lost 5 bases, the J end lost 0 bases, and 13 bases lay between the germline ends. Per the germline V gene, CDR1 is MDHEN and CDR2 is SYDVKM.

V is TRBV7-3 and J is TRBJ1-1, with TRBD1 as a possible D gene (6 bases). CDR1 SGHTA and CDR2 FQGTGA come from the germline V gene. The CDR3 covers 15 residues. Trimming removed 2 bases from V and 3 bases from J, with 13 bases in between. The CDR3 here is CASSLQGPLDTEAFF. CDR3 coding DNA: TGTGCCAGCAGCTTACAGGGGCCCTTGGACACTGAAGCTTTCTTT.

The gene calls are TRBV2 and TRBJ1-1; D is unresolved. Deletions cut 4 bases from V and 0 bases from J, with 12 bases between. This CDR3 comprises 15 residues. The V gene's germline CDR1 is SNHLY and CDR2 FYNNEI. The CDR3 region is CASSVGGPLNTEAFF. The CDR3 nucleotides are TGTGCCAGCAGTGTCGGCGGGCCTCTGAACACTGAAGCTTTCTTT.

CDR3 sequence (DNA): TGTGCCAGCAGCCCGGGGGGGGGTTACGAGCAGTACTTC. Translated: CASSPGGGYEQYF. The V gene is TRBV7-2, the J gene TRBJ2-7, with TRBD2 matching over 8 bases. After removal of 5 bases from V and 4 bases from J, the junction contained 4 bases not matched to a gene. The CDR3 runs to 13 residues. Germline CDR1 SGHTA, CDR2 FQGNSA.

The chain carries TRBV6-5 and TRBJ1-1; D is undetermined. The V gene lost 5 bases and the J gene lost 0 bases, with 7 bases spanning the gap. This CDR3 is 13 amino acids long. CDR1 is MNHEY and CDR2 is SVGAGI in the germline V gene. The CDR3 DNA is TGTGCCAGCAGTAGGACTGTGAACACTGAAGCTTTCTTT. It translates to CASSRTVNTEAFF.

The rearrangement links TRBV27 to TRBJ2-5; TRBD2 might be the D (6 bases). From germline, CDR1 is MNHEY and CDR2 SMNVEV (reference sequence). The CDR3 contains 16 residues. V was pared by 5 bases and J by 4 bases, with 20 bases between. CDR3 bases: TGTGCCAGCAGTCCGGGAAAGGACGGGGGACGAGAGACCCAGTACTTC. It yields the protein CASSPGKDGGRETQYF.

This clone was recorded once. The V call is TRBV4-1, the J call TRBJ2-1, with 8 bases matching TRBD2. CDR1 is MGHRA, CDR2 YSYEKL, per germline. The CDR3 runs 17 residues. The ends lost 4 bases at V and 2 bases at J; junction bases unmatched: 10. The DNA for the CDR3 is TGCGCCAGCAGCCTCCCTGAATGGCGGGAGGCCTACAATGAGCAGTTCTTC. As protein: CASSLPEWREAYNEQFF.

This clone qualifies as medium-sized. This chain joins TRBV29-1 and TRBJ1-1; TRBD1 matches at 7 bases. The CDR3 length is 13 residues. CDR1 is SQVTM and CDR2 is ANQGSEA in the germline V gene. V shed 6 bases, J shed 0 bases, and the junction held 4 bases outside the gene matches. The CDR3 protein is CSVSDRVNTEAFF. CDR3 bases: TGCAGCGTATCTGACAGGGTGAACACTGAAGCTTTCTTT.

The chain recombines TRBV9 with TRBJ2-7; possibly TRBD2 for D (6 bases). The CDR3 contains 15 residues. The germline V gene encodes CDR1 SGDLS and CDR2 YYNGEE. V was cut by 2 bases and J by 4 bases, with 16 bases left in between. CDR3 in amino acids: CASSVLGGSGYEQYF. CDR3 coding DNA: TGTGCCAGCAGCGTTCTCGGGGGAAGCGGTTACGAGCAGTACTTC.

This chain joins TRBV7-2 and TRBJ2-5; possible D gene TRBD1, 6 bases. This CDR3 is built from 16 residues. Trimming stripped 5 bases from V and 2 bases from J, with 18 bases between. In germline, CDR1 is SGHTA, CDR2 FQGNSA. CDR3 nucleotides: TGTGCCAGCAGCCCCCTGGCGGGCAGGGGACAAGAGACCCAGTACTTC. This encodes CASSPLAGRGQETQYF.

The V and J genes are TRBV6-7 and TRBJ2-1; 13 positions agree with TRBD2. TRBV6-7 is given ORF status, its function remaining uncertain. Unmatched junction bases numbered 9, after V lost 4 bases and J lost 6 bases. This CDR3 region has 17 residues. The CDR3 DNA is TGTGCCAGCAGTTTCCTATGGACTAGCGGGAGTGTCAATGAGCAGTTCTTC. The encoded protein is CASSFLWTSGSVNEQFF.

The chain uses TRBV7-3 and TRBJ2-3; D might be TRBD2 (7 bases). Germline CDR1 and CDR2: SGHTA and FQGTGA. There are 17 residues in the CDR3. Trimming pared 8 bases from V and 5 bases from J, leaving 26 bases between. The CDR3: CASALSGGPGFGDTQYF. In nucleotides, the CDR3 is TGTGCCAGCGCCCTATCCGGGGGGCCGGGATTTGGAGATACGCAGTATTTT.

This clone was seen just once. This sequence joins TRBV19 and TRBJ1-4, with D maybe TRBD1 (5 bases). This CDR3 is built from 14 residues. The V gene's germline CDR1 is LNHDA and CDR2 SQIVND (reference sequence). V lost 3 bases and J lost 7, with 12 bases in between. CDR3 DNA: TGTGCCAGTAGTATCTCTGACAGAGGTGAAAAACTGTTTTTT. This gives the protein CASSISDRGEKLFF.

The CDR3 sequence is CASSVGSGVLSYEQYF. CDR3 coding DNA: TGTGCCAGCAGCGTAGGTAGCGGGGTACTCTCCTACGAGCAGTACTTC. The chain couples TRBV9 to TRBJ2-7, with 8 bases lining up with TRBD2. Per germline, CDR1 SGDLS and CDR2 YYNGEE. The CDR3 loop spans 16 amino acids. Trimming removed 0 bases from V and 0 bases from J; junction bases left unmatched: 5.

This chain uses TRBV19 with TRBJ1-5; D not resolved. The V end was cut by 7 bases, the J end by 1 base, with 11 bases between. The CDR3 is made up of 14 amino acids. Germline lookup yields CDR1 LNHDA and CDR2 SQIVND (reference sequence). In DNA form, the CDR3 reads TGTGCCAGTACGGTCGCGATGAGCAATCAGCCCCAGCATTTT. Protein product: CASTVAMSNQPQHF.

The CDR3, as DNA: TGTGCCAGCAGCCCCATCGCCGAGGCTTTCTTT. Translated, it gives CASSPIAEAFF. V usage is TRBV14 and J usage is TRBJ1-1; D is unresolved. The V end lost 4 bases, the J end lost 11 bases, and 11 bases lay between the germline ends. Germline CDR1 SGHDN, CDR2 FVKESK. This CDR3 is 11 amino acids long.

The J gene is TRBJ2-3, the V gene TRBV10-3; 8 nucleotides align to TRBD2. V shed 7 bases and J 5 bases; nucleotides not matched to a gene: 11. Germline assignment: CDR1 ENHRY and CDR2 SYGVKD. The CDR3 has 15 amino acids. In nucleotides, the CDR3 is TGTGCCATCAAGCGGGGGAAAGGTCCCAGAGATACGCAGTATTTT. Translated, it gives CAIKRGKGPRDTQYF.

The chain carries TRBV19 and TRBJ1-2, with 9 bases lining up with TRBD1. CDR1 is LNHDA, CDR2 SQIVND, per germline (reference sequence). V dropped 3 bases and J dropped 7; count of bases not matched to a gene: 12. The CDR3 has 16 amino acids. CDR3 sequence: CASSIPRTGALGGYTF. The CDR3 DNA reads TGTGCCAGTAGTATCCCGAGGACAGGGGCCCTGGGTGGCTACACCTTC.

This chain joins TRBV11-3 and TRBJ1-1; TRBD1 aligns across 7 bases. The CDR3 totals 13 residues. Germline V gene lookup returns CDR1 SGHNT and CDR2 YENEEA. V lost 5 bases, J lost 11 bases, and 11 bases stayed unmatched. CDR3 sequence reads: CASSPGGLGAAFF. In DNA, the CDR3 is TGTGCCAGCAGCCCAGGGGGTCTCGGGGCTGCTTTCTTT.

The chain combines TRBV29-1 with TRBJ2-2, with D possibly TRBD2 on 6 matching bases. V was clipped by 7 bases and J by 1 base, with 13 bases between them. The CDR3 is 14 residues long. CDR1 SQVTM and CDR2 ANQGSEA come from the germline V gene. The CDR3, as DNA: TGCAGCGGGAGGGGAGAGGGGAACACCGGGGAGCTGTTTTTT. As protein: CSGRGEGNTGELFF.

In nucleotides, the CDR3 is TGTGCCAGCAGCTTGGGTTCGGGAGGAGGCTCCTACGAGCAGTACTTC. Its translation is CASSLGSGGGSYEQYF. The rearrangement joins TRBV5-4 to TRBJ2-7; TRBD2 matches 7 bases. V shed 0 bases and J 0 bases; nucleotides not matched to a gene: 6. This CDR3 spans 16 amino acids. Per the germline V gene, CDR1 is SGHNT and CDR2 is YYREEE (reference sequence). The whole variable domain, remainder taken from reference TRBV5-4 and TRBJ2-7, is ETGVTQSPTHLIKTRGQQVTLRCSSQSGHNTVSWYQQALGQGPQFIFQYYREEENGRGNFPPRFSGLQFPNYSSELNVNALELDDSALYLCASSLGSGGGSYEQYFGPGTRLTVT.

The CDR3 spells CASSPSPSYEQYF. The CDR3, as DNA: TGTGCCAGCAGCCCCTCCCCCTCCTACGAGCAGTACTTC. This rearrangement joins TRBV7-2 to TRBJ2-7; D gene unclear. The germline V gene has CDR1 SGHTA and CDR2 FQGNSA. This CDR3 spans 13 amino acids. V lost 5 bases and J lost 0, with 8 bases in between.

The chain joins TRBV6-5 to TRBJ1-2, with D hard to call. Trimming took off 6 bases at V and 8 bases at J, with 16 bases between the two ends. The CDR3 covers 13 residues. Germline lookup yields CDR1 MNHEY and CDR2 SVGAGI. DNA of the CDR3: TGTGCCAGCAGACGTCTGGACGGGAGCGGCTACACCTTC. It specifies CASRRLDGSGYTF.

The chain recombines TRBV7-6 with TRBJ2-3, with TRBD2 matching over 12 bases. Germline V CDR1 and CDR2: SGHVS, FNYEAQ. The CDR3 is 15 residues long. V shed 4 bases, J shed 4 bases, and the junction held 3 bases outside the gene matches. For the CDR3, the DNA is TGTGCCAGCAGCTCTAGCGGGGGGGTTGCAGATACGCAGTATTTT. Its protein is CASSSSGGVADTQYF.

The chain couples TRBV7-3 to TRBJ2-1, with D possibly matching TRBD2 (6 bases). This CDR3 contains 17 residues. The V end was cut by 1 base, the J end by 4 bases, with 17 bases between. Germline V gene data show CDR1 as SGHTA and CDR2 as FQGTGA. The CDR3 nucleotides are TGTGCCAGCAGCTTAAGGGGGGTGGATGGTGAATACAATGAGCAGTTCTTC. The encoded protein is CASSLRGVDGEYNEQFF.

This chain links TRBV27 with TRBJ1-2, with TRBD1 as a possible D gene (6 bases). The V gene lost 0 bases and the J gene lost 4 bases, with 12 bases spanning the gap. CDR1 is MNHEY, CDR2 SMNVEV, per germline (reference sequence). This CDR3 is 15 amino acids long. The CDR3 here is CASSLSRTATYGYTF. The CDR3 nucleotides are TGTGCCAGCAGTTTATCCCGGACAGCAACCTATGGCTACACCTTC.